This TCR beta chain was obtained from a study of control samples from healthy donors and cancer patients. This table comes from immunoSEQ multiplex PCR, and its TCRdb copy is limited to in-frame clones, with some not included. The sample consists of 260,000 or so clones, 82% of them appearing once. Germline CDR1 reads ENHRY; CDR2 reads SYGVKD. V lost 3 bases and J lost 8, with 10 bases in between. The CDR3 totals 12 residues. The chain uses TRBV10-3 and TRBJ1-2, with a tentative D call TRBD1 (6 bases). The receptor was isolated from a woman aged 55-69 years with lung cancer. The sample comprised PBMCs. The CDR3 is CAISEGGRGYTF. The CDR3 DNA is TGTGCCATCAGTGAAGGGGGGCGGGGCTACACCTTC.